A single T cell receptor (beta chain) is shown here with its context. Other nucleotide sequences in the sample specify the same CDR3. The data stem from a study of control samples from healthy donors and cancer patients. The CDR3 runs 20 residues. The junction had 13 bases not matched to a gene; V was cut back by 3 bases and J by 0 bases. Germline V gives CDR1 MNHEY, CDR2 SMNVEV (reference sequence). Libraries were prepared by immunoSEQ multiplex PCR; TCRdb keeps only in-frame clonotypes and omits some of them. The sample shows approximately 100,000 clones, 80% to 90% of them seen only once. Source material: blood. This receptor was taken from a man younger than 40 in good health. This chain uses TRBV27 with TRBJ2-6; TRBD1 matches at 8 bases. The CDR3 loop reads CASSFRNRDRRSSGANVLTF. As DNA, the CDR3 is TGTGCCAGCAGTTTTAGGAATAGGGACAGGCGAAGCTCTGGGGCCAACGTCCTGACTTTC.